Here is one T cell receptor (beta chain) with its context. Which antigen it targets is not known. No much larger clone exists at a distance of one base, and base qualities are not known. Reading from cysteine to phenylalanine, the CDR3 counts 15 amino acids. Left in the record is the CDR3 DNA by itself, 45 bases read in frame from the first base. CDR1 and CDR2 (MGHRA, YSYEKL) derive from the germline V gene. V is shortened by 3 bases, J by 0 bases, and the region joining them spans 9 bases. In the prospective study, participants were roughly 18 to 95 years old, resided in about two dozen geographic areas of the United States, and were enrolled through a virtual design. In the prospective study, cohorts were assigned on the basis of participant-reported clinical history obtained from a screening survey and a study questionnaire. Each participant in the prospective study had whole blood, serum and a nasopharyngeal or oropharyngeal swab collected by mobile phlebotomists. Prospective study participants could optionally give additional blood draws and questionnaires over an approximately two-month period. Blood samples from the prospective study were shipped frozen or at room temperature prior to DNA extraction.

The data belong to a study of blood T cell repertoires in COVID-19 (dated by TCRdb to 2020 to 2021). Some background on the complete study: For ImmuneRACE Cohort 3, a participant was defined as recovered based on two consecutive negative NP/OP PCR tests, clearance by a healthcare professional, or resolution of symptoms. Where HLA class I and class II types were available, the types were taken from metadata supplied by the sample provider, not from assay-based typing. The repertoires were released in a freely available public database meant as a resource for research on the immune response to SARS-CoV-2. The dataset comprised deeply sampled blood TCRbeta repertoires from subjects exposed to, actively infected with, or recovered from COVID-19. The prospective study material was composed of cDNA or gDNA derived from T cells, B-cell-depleted T cells, or PBMCs. The sample metadata nearly always contained a de-identified subject ID, COVID-19 status, age in years and sex. Samples covering the acute and convalescent phases of COVID-19 were provided by collaborators in the United States, Italy and Spain. The samples were drawn from the first 160 participants of the ongoing ImmuneRACE study and from 1,254 subjects provided by 6 global collaborators. The paper as a whole reports these results and caveats: The quantity of clinical and demographic metadata differed by source and by participant and was supplied without curation.

TCRbeta CDR3 regions were amplified from genomic DNA using the immunoSEQ Assay, a bias-controlled multiplex PCR. Under the source paper's analysis protocol: Nucleated cell counts per sample were estimated from amplification of reference gene primers within the assay. To quantify the absolute abundance of each unique TCRbeta CDR3 rearrangement, sequence reads were collapsed and filtered. For each sample, productive Simpson clonality was calculated as the square root of Simpson's diversity index across productive rearrangements. TCRdb obtained this table from immuneACCESS and retained in-frame rearrangements with V and J assigned. These tables miss some clones; where compared with another copy, unresolved V genes account for less than half of the shortfall, and the remainder is unexplained. V and J calls and clone size are copied from that table; D and trimming were computed from the DNA. This sample is represented by 210,000 or so clones; less than 90% of them were singletons. The ten largest account for 2.5% to 3.5% of the sample.

The sequenced material came from PBMCs or T cells enriched from blood (not recorded which). This TCR derives from a woman aged 45-65 years in a cohort exposed to, infected with or recovered from COVID-19 (not recorded which). The chain joins TRBV4-1 to TRBJ1-5, with a tentative D gene TRBD1 over 5 matching bases. The DNA is as follows: TGCGCCAGCAGCCAGGCAACAGGTAGCAATCAGCCCCAGCATTTT. Translated, this is CASSQATGSNQPQHF.